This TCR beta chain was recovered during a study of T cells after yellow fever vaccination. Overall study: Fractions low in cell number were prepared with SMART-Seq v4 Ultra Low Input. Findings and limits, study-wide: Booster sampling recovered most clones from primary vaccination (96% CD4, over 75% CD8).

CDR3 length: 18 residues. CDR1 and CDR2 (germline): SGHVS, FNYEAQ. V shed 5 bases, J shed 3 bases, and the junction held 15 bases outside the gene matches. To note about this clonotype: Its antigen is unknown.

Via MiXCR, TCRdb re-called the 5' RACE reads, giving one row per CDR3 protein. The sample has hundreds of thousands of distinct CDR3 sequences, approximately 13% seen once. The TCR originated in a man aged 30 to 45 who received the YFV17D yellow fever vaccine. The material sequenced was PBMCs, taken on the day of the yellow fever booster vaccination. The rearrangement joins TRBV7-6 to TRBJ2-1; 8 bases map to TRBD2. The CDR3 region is CASSREGSGSGSYNEQFF. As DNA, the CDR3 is TGTGCCAGCAGCCGGGAAGGTTCGGGAAGCGGGAGCTACAATGAGCAGTTCTTC.